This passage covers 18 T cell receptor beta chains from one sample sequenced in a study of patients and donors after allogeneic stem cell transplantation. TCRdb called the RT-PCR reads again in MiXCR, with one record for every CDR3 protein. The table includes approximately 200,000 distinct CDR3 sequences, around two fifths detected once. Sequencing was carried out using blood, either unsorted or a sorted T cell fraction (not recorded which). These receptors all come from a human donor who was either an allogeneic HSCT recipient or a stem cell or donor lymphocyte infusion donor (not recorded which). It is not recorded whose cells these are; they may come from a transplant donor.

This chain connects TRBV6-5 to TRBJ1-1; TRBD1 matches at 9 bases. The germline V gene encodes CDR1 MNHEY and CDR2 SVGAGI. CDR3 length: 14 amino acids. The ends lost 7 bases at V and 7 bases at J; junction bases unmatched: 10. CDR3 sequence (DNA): TGTGCCAGCAAAGTCACAGGGGGCCCAATTGAAGCTTTCTTT. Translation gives CASKVTGGPIEAFF.

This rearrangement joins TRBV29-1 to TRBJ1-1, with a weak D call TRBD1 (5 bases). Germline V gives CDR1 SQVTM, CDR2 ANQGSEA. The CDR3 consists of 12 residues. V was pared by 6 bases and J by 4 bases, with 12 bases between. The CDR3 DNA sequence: TGCAGCGTAGCAGGGAGGGGCACTGAAGCTTTCTTT. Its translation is CSVAGRGTEAFF.

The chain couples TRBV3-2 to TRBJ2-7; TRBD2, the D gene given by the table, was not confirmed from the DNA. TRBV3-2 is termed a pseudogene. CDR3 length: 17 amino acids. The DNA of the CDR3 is TGTGCCAGCAGCCAAGATGGTCTAGCGGGAGGTCGACACGAGCAGTACTTC. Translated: CASSQDGLAGGRHEQYF.

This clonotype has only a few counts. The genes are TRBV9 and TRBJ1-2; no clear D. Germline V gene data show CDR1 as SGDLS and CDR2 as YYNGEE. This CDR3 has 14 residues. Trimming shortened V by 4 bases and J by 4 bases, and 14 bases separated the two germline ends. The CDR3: CASSPEGGVYGYTF. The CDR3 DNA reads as TGTGCCAGCAGCCCAGAGGGCGGGGTCTATGGCTACACCTTC.

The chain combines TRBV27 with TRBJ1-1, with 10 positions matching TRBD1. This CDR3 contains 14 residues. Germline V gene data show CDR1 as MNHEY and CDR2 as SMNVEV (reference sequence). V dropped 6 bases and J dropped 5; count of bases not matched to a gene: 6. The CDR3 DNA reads TGTGCCAGCAGCGACAGGGGGCGGTGGACTGAAGCTTTCTTT. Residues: CASSDRGRWTEAFF.

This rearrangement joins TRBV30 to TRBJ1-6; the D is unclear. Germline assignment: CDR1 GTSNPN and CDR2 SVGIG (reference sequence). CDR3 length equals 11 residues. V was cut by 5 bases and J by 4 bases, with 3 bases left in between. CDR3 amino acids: CAWDYNSPLHF. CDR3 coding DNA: TGTGCCTGGGATTATAATTCACCCCTCCACTTT.

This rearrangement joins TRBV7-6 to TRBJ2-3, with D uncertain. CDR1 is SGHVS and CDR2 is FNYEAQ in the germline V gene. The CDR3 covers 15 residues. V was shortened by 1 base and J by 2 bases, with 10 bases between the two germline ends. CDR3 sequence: CASSLGAGPTDTQYF. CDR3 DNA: TGTGCCAGCAGCTTAGGGGCAGGACCCACAGATACGCAGTATTTT.

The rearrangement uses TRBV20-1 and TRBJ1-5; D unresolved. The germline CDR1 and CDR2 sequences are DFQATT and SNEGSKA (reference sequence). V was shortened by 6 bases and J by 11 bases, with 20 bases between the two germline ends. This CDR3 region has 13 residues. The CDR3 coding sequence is TGCAGTGCCTATCAATCAGCCACGTGTTCCCAGCATTTT. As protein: CSAYQSATCSQHF.

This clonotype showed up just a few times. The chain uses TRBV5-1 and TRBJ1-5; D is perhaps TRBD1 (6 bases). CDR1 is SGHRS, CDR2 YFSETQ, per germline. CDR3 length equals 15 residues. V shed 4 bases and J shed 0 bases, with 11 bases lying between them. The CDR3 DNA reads TGCGCCAGCAGCCAGGACAGCCATAGCAATCAGCCCCAGCATTTT. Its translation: CASSQDSHSNQPQHF.

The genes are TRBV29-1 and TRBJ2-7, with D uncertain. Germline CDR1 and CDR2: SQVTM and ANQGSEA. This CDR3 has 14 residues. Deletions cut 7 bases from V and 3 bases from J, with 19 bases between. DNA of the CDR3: TGCAGCGCCCGGACGGACCCCTACTTCTACGAGCAGTACTTC. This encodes CSARTDPYFYEQYF.

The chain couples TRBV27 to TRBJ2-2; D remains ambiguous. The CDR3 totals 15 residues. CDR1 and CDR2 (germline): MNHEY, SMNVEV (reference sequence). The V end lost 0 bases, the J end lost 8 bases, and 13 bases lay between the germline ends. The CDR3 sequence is CASSLSGTVVGELFF. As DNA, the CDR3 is TGTGCCAGCAGTTTATCCGGCACCGTGGTGGGGGAGCTGTTTTTT.

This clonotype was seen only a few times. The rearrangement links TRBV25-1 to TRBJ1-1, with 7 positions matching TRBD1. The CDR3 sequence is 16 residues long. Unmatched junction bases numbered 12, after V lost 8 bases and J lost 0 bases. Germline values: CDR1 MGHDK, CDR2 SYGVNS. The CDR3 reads CASLGSGQHMNTEAFF. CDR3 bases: TGTGCCAGCCTAGGATCGGGACAGCACATGAACACTGAAGCTTTCTTT.

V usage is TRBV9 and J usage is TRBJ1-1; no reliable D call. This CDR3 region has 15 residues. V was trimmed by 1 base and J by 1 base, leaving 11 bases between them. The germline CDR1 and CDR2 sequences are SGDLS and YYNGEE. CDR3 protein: CASSVWATPNTEAFF. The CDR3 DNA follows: TGTGCCAGCAGCGTATGGGCCACACCGAACACTGAAGCTTTCTTT.

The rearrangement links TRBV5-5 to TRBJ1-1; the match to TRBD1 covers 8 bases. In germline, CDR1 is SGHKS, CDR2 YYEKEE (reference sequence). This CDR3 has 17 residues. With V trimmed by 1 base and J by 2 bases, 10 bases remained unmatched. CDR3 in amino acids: CASSLNYDRGLNTEAFF. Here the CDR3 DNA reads TGTGCCAGCAGCTTGAACTATGACAGGGGATTAAACACTGAAGCTTTCTTT.

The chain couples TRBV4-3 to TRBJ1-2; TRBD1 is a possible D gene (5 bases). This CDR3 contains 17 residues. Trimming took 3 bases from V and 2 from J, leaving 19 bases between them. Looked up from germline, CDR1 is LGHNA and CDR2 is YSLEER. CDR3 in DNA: TGCGCCAGCAGCCATCACCGCAATGCGGGGGGAAACTATGGCTACACCTTC. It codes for CASSHHRNAGGNYGYTF.

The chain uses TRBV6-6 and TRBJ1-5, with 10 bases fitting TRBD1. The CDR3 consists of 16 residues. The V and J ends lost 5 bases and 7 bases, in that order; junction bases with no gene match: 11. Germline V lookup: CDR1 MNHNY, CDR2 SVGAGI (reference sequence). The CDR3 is CASSHATGGDGQPQHF. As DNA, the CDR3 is TGTGCCAGCAGTCACGCGACAGGGGGCGACGGACAGCCCCAGCATTTT.

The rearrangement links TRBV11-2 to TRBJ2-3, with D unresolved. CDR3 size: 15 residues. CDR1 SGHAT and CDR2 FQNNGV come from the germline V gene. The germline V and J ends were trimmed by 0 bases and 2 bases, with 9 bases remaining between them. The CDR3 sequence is CASSLDHYPTDTQYF. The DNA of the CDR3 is TGTGCCAGCAGCTTAGATCACTACCCCACAGATACGCAGTATTTT.

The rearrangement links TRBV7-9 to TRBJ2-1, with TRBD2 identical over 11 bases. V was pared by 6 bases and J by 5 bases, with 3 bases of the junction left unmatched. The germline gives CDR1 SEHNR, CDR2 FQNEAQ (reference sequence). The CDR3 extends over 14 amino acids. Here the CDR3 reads CASSSGRADNEQFF. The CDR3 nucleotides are TGTGCCAGCAGTAGCGGGAGGGCTGACAATGAGCAGTTCTTC.